This TCR beta chain comes out of a study of blood T cell repertoires in COVID-19. Study-wide context: Collection of acute and convalescent COVID-19 samples took place in the United States, Italy and Spain. T cells, B-cell-depleted T cells, or PBMCs provided the cDNA or gDNA that served as material.

The CDR3 sequence is 15 residues long. The V gene lost 5 bases and the J gene lost 7 bases, with 17 bases spanning the gap. Looked up from germline, CDR1 is LNHNV and CDR2 is YYDKDF (reference sequence). In the authors' workflow: For nucleated cells, counts were estimated from reference gene primer amplification. TCRdb's table, derived via immunoSEQ multiplex PCR, lists solely in-frame clones and lacks some. V, J and clone size reflect that table, while D and trimming were determined from the DNA. The sample records more than 90,000 clones, around nine tenths being singletons. Input material: peripheral blood. The V gene is TRBV15, the J gene TRBJ1-4; D gene uncertain. The sequence was collected from a man aged 35 to 55 with acute or convalescent COVID-19. The CDR3 sequence is CATSAEDWESEKLFF. CDR3 DNA: TGTGCCACCAGCGCGGAAGACTGGGAGAGTGAAAAACTGTTTTTT.